Listed here are 29 T cell receptor beta chains from one sample, sequenced in a study of cytomegalovirus exposure and HLA in healthy donors. Use of 60 Vbeta and 13 Jbeta primers characterized the PCR. Produced via immunoSEQ multiplex PCR; TCRdb's table is partial and in-frame only. Among around 170,000 clones listed, approximately 75% were seen once. The sequenced material came from PBMCs. These TCRs come from a girl aged 10-17 years in good health and CMV-seronegative.

This clone was recorded a few times. The chain joins TRBV20-1 to TRBJ2-7, with a weak D call TRBD2 (6 bases). CDR1 is DFQATT, CDR2 SNEGSKA, per germline (reference sequence). The V and J ends lost 4 bases and 4 bases respectively, with 8 bases between them. This CDR3 has 11 amino acids. The CDR3 DNA follows: TGCAGTGCTACTAGCGAGTACGAGCAGTACTTC. It encodes CSATSEYEQYF.

J is TRBJ2-7 and V is TRBV14, with D possibly TRBD2 on 7 matching bases. The CDR3 is 15 amino acids. V lost 3 bases and J lost 9, with 21 bases in between. Germline assignment: CDR1 SGHDN and CDR2 FVKESK. CDR3: CASSHWGRGMKVQYF. In nucleotides, the CDR3 is TGTGCCAGCAGCCACTGGGGGCGGGGGATGAAGGTGCAGTACTTC.

V is TRBV5-1 and J is TRBJ2-3, with 7 bases identical to TRBD1. V lost 0 bases and J lost 2; bases outside the gene matches: 6. CDR1 and CDR2 from the germline V gene are SGHRS and YFSETQ. The CDR3 has 16 amino acids. The CDR3 DNA is TGCGCCAGCAGCTTGGGGACAGGAGACCTCACAGATACGCAGTATTTT. Protein: CASSLGTGDLTDTQYF.

The chain joins TRBV19 to TRBJ1-5, with 7 bases fitting TRBD1. This CDR3 has 16 amino acids. J was trimmed by 3 bases and V by 3 bases; bases with no gene match: 8. Germline values: CDR1 LNHDA, CDR2 SQIVND (reference sequence). CDR3 nucleotides: TGTGCCAGTAGTATTGCTGACAGGGATCTCAATCAGCCCCAGCATTTT. Protein product: CASSIADRDLNQPQHF.

The rearrangement uses TRBV25-1 and TRBJ1-3; 10 bases agree with TRBD1. J lost 2 bases, V lost 3 bases, and 1 base had no gene match. From germline, CDR1 is MGHDK and CDR2 SYGVNS. The CDR3 totals 15 residues. The CDR3 reads CASSDGTGAGNTIYF. CDR3 bases: TGTGCCAGCAGTGATGGGACAGGGGCTGGAAACACCATATATTTT.

The chain links TRBV6-5 to TRBJ2-7; D might be TRBD1 (5 bases). CDR1 is MNHEY, CDR2 SVGAGI, per germline. The CDR3 loop spans 11 amino acids. Between the trimmed V and J ends, which lost 5 bases and 3 bases, there was a span of 5 bases. CDR3 residues: CASSDSYEQYF. DNA for the CDR3: TGTGCCAGCAGTGACAGCTACGAGCAGTACTTC.

CDR3 region: CASSPGQATGELFF. DNA for the CDR3: TGTGCCAGCAGCCCGGGACAGGCTACCGGGGAGCTGTTTTTT. This chain links TRBV11-3 with TRBJ2-2; 8 bases align to TRBD1. The CDR3 consists of 14 residues. CDR1 and CDR2 (germline): SGHNT, YENEEA. Trimming cost V 5 bases and J 5 bases; bases outside gene matches: 4. Full variable domain (missing parts from reference TRBV11-3 and TRBJ2-2): EAGVVQSPRYKIIEKKQPVAFWCNPISGHNTLYWYLQNLGQGPELLIRYENEEAVDDSQLPKDRFSAERLKGVDSTLKIQPAELGDSAVYLCASSPGQATGELFFGEGSRLTVL.

The chain has TRBV7-9 and TRBJ1-2; the match to TRBD1 covers 12 bases. The CDR3 totals 16 residues. Trimming cost V 5 bases and J 8 bases; bases outside gene matches: 12. Looked up from germline, CDR1 is SEHNR and CDR2 is FQNEAQ (reference sequence). This chain's CDR3 is CASSPDSGTGGAGYTF. The CDR3 DNA reads as TGTGCCAGCAGCCCGGATTCCGGGACAGGGGGCGCAGGCTACACCTTC.

The sample holds a few counts of this clone. The V and J genes are TRBV30 and TRBJ1-1; TRBD1 aligns across 9 bases. Per germline, CDR1 GTSNPN and CDR2 SVGIG (reference sequence). The trim removed 2 bases at V and 7 bases at J, leaving 5 bases unmatched. The CDR3 runs to 13 residues. CDR3 sequence reads: CAWSLNRGLEAFF. In DNA, the CDR3 is TGTGCCTGGAGTCTGAACAGGGGGCTTGAAGCTTTCTTT.

This chain joins TRBV7-6 and TRBJ2-3; 8 bases line up with TRBD2. Germline trimming cut 4 bases from V and 3 bases from J; bases unmatched to any gene: 9. The CDR3 length is 16 residues. Germline assignment: CDR1 SGHVS and CDR2 FNYEAQ. The CDR3, as DNA: TGTGCCAGCAGCTCCTCTACTAGCGGCCTTACAGATACGCAGTATTTT. This sequence encodes CASSSSTSGLTDTQYF.

DNA for the CDR3: TGCGCCAGCAGCACGACAGGGGGCTACGAGCAGTACTTC. Its translation is CASSTTGGYEQYF. The chain employs TRBV5-1 and TRBJ2-7, with 9 bases lining up with TRBD1. The CDR3 totals 13 residues. Germline lookup yields CDR1 SGHRS and CDR2 YFSETQ. Germline trimming cut 4 bases from V and 3 bases from J; bases unmatched to any gene: 2.

The rearrangement links TRBV27 to TRBJ1-5, with D perhaps TRBD1 (6 bases). The length of the CDR3 is 17 residues. Trimming cost V 8 bases and J 0 bases, with 20 bases left between them. Looked up from germline, CDR1 is MNHEY and CDR2 is SMNVEV (reference sequence). The CDR3 protein is CASGSRKDSYSNQPQHF. CDR3 DNA: TGTGCCAGCGGTTCCCGTAAGGACAGCTATAGCAATCAGCCCCAGCATTTT.

This clone has only a few counts. The chain joins TRBV11-3 to TRBJ2-3; tentatively, D is TRBD1 (5 bases). Trimming removed 6 bases from V and 1 base from J, with 17 bases in between. Germline CDR1 and CDR2: SGHNT and YENEEA. The CDR3 loop spans 16 amino acids. CDR3 bases: TGTGCCAGCAGTATCCCCACCCAGGGTGGCACAGATACGCAGTATTTT. Translated: CASSIPTQGGTDTQYF. Supplemented by reference TRBV11-3 and TRBJ2-3, the full variable domain reads EAGVVQSPRYKIIEKKQPVAFWCNPISGHNTLYWYLQNLGQGPELLIRYENEEAVDDSQLPKDRFSAERLKGVDSTLKIQPAELGDSAVYLCASSIPTQGGTDTQYFGPGTRLTVL.

This clone has just a few counts. The sample carries other DNA sequences with the same CDR3. V gene TRBV27 combines with J gene TRBJ1-5; maybe TRBD1 (5 bases). CDR3 length: 14 amino acids. Between the trimmed V and J ends, which lost 1 base and 2 bases, there was a span of 6 bases. The germline CDR1 and CDR2 sequences are MNHEY and SMNVEV (reference sequence). The CDR3 reads CASSLLGGNQPQHF. The CDR3, as DNA: TGTGCCAGCAGTTTATTAGGGGGCAATCAGCCCCAGCATTTT.

V usage is TRBV14 and J usage is TRBJ2-1, with 8 bases identical to TRBD2. The CDR3 has 17 residues. V lost 4 bases to trimming and J lost 3 bases; unmatched junction nucleotides: 11. CDR1 and CDR2 (germline): SGHDN, FVKESK. Here the CDR3 reads CASSLPPGGALYNEQFF. The CDR3, as DNA: TGTGCCAGCAGCCTACCCCCCGGGGGGGCCCTCTACAATGAGCAGTTCTTC. Drawing the rest from reference TRBV14 and TRBJ2-1, the complete variable domain is EAGVTQFPSHSVIEKGQTVTLRCDPISGHDNLYWYRRVMGKEIKFLLHFVKESKQDESGMPNNRFLAERTGGTYSTLKVQPAELEDSGVYFCASSLPPGGALYNEQFFGPGTRLTVL.

This sequence joins TRBV12-5 and TRBJ1-1; 7 bases fit TRBD1. The length of the CDR3 is 17 residues. Germline trimming cut 3 bases from V and 0 bases from J; bases unmatched to any gene: 10. Germline assignment: CDR1 LGHNT and CDR2 FRNRAP. The chain's CDR3 is CASGFRNQGDVNTEAFF. In DNA, the CDR3 is TGTGCTAGTGGTTTCCGAAATCAGGGGGACGTGAACACTGAAGCTTTCTTT.

V gene TRBV19 combines with J gene TRBJ1-1, with 8 positions matching TRBD1. The CDR3 totals 14 residues. V lost 3 bases and J lost 3; bases outside the gene matches: 3. Germline-derived CDR1 and CDR2 are LNHDA and SQIVND (reference sequence). The chain's CDR3 is CASSIPGGYTEAFF. The CDR3 DNA is TGTGCCAGTAGTATCCCAGGGGGCTACACTGAAGCTTTCTTT.

The rearrangement links TRBV9 to TRBJ1-1; TRBD1 is a possible D gene (5 bases). Germline V gene sequence: CDR1 SGDLS, CDR2 YYNGEE. Deletions cut 4 bases from V and 5 bases from J, with 18 bases between. The CDR3 totals 15 residues. CDR3: CASSPQSRGRTEAFF. Here the CDR3 DNA reads TGTGCCAGCAGCCCCCAATCAAGGGGTAGGACTGAAGCTTTCTTT.

The chain employs TRBV27 and TRBJ1-2, with TRBD1 matching over 8 bases. The germline V gene has CDR1 MNHEY and CDR2 SMNVEV (reference sequence). The V and J ends lost 2 bases and 6 bases, in that order; junction bases with no gene match: 8. This CDR3 contains 15 residues. CDR3 sequence (DNA): TGTGCCAGCAGTTTAGCCCTGGACAGGGTTCATGGCTACACCTTC. Its protein product is CASSLALDRVHGYTF.

The chain links TRBV5-1 to TRBJ1-3, with TRBD1 identical over 7 bases. Losses at the gene ends were 4 bases for V and 3 bases for J; bases not matched to a gene: 10. Germline V gene sequence: CDR1 SGHRS, CDR2 YFSETQ. The CDR3 covers 16 residues. CDR3 in amino acids: CASSPATGSFGNTIYF. CDR3 DNA: TGCGCCAGCAGCCCCGCGACAGGGAGTTTTGGAAACACCATATATTTT.

V is TRBV6-5 and J is TRBJ2-7; D may be TRBD1 (6 bases). CDR1 is MNHEY, CDR2 SVGAGI, per germline. CDR3 length equals 12 residues. Trimming removed 10 bases at V and 3 bases at J, with 13 bases between. As DNA, the CDR3 is TGTGCCACCCACAGGACAGTCTACGAGCAGTACTTC. It specifies CATHRTVYEQYF.

The gene calls are TRBV25-1 and TRBJ1-2; D call uncertain. Deletions cut 1 base from V and 7 bases from J, with 7 bases between. The CDR3 covers 12 residues. In germline, CDR1 is MGHDK, CDR2 SYGVNS. The CDR3 reads CASSESPGGYTF. CDR3 in DNA: TGTGCCAGCAGTGAATCACCAGGTGGCTACACCTTC.

The CDR3 DNA is TGTGCCAGCAGTTTGGCTAGCCCCACAGATACGCAGTATTTT. This encodes CASSLASPTDTQYF. This chain connects TRBV27 to TRBJ2-3; possible D gene TRBD2, 5 bases. The germline V gene has CDR1 MNHEY and CDR2 SMNVEV (reference sequence). This CDR3 region has 14 residues. Trimming removed 3 bases at V and 2 bases at J, with 9 bases between.

This rearrangement joins TRBV19 to TRBJ1-2, with TRBD1 as a possible D gene (6 bases). The CDR3 is made up of 13 amino acids. The V end lost 6 bases, the J end lost 3 bases, and 11 bases lay between the germline ends. From germline, CDR1 is LNHDA and CDR2 SQIVND (reference sequence). The CDR3 spells CASSPRGDYGYTF. Written as DNA, the CDR3 is TGTGCCAGTAGCCCCAGGGGTGACTATGGCTACACCTTC.

This chain joins TRBV9 and TRBJ2-3; D might be TRBD1 (6 bases). V was shortened by 2 bases and J by 4 bases, with 17 bases between the two germline ends. The CDR3 spans 16 residues. Germline CDR1 and CDR2: SGDLS and YYNGEE. As DNA, the CDR3 is TGTGCCAGCAGCGTCGTGCAGGGGCTATCTCCAGATACGCAGTATTTT. Residues: CASSVVQGLSPDTQYF.

J is TRBJ1-1 and V is TRBV4-1; D is uncertain. V was pared by 5 bases and J by 6 bases, with 13 bases between. The CDR3 is made up of 13 amino acids. Germline V gene data show CDR1 as MGHRA and CDR2 as YSYEKL. The CDR3 DNA follows: TGCGCCAGCAGCATCCGGAGTGGAGCTGAAGCTTTCTTT. The encoded protein is CASSIRSGAEAFF.

V usage is TRBV19 and J usage is TRBJ1-1; D remains ambiguous. With 6 bases removed from V and 2 bases from J, the gap between germline ends came to 13 bases. The V gene's germline CDR1 is LNHDA and CDR2 SQIVND (reference sequence). The CDR3 length is 14 residues. CDR3 protein: CASSRKGGNTEAFF. CDR3 DNA sequence: TGTGCCAGTAGCAGGAAAGGAGGTAACACTGAAGCTTTCTTT. The entire variable domain, with the rest obtained from reference TRBV19 and TRBJ1-1, is as follows: DGGITQSPKYLFRKEGQNVTLSCEQNLNHDAMYWYRQDPGQGLRLIYYSQIVNDFQKGDIAEGYSVSREKKESFPLTVTSAQKNPTAFYLCASSRKGGNTEAFFGQGTRLTVV.

The rearrangement uses TRBV2 and TRBJ2-7; tentative D call: TRBD2 (5 bases). Trimming pared 2 bases from V and 0 bases from J, leaving 8 bases between. CDR1 is SNHLY and CDR2 is FYNNEI in the germline V gene. This CDR3 region has 14 residues. In DNA, the CDR3 is TGTGCCAGCAGTGAACGCGGACTCTCCTACGAGCAGTACTTC. Its translation: CASSERGLSYEQYF.

This rearrangement joins TRBV6-1 to TRBJ1-3; D unresolved. The germline CDR1 and CDR2 sequences are MNHNS and SASEGT. CDR3 length: 14 residues. The ends were cut back, 3 bases at V and 9 bases at J, with 15 bases in the middle. The CDR3 is CASSDQMEASTIYF. CDR3 DNA sequence: TGTGCCAGCAGTGATCAAATGGAAGCGAGCACCATATATTTT.